A selection of T cell receptor beta chains follows, all from one sample in a study of T cells after yellow fever vaccination. TCRdb ran MiXCR on the 5' RACE reads and lists one entry per CDR3 protein. The sample holds 340,000 or so distinct CDR3 sequences, roughly an eighth seen once. Here the sequenced sample was CD4+ T cells sorted from PBMCs, taken 15 days after the yellow fever booster vaccination. These receptor sequences come from a man aged 18 to 30 who received the YFV17D yellow fever vaccine. Both conserved end residues are part of each CDR3. Fields, in order: V gene, D gene, J gene, clone size, CDR3 DNA, CDR3 protein. D genes are given only for firm matches. Not every row has a clone size; where given, it reads once, few, many or a size class.

TRBV29-1,NA,TRBJ2-4,few,TGCAGCGTTTCACTAGCCAAAAACATTCAGTACTTC,CSVSLAKNIQYF
TRBV6-2/TRBV6-3,NA,TRBJ2-5,NA,TGTGCCAGCAGACAAGAGACCCAGTACTTC,CASRQETQYF
TRBV6-2/TRBV6-3,NA,TRBJ2-3,few,TGTGCCAGCAGTCCGGACGGAGCCACAGATACGCAGTATTTT,CASSPDGATDTQYF
TRBV28,TRBD2,TRBJ2-3,NA,TGTGCCAGCAGTGAGGGTAGCGGGGCAGATACGCAGTATTTT,CASSEGSGADTQYF
TRBV7-2,TRBD2,TRBJ2-3,many,TGTGCCAGCAGCCCGACCGGGACTAGCGGGGGCCCGGATACGCAGTATTTT,CASSPTGTSGGPDTQYF
TRBV5-1,TRBD2,TRBJ2-1,NA,TGCGCCAGCAGGCGGGCGACAGGGCTCTTCCTAGCGGGGTTGCAGTTCTTC,CASRRATGLFLAGLQFF
TRBV6-5,NA,TRBJ2-3,NA,TGTGCCAGCAAGACCAGCTTCCCAGATACGCAGTATTTT,CASKTSFPDTQYF
TRBV5-1,TRBD1,TRBJ2-7,few,TGCGCCAGCAGCTCGCGGACAGGGGGCCACGAGCAGTACTTC,CASSSRTGGHEQYF
TRBV11-2,NA,TRBJ2-2,NA,TGTGCCAGCAGCTTCGTCAGTCAGAACACCGGGGAGCTGTTTTTT,CASSFVSQNTGELFF
TRBV28,NA,TRBJ1-2,NA,TGTGCCAGCAGTGAACAGGGATTCGATGGCTACACCTTC,CASSEQGFDGYTF
TRBV28,TRBD1,TRBJ1-5,NA,TGTGCCAGCAGTTCACAGGGGATCGAGACCCAGCATTTT,CASSSQGIETQHF